These 3 T cell receptor beta chains share one sample of origin, sequenced in a study of blood T cell repertoires in COVID-19. Assay used: immunoSEQ multiplex PCR; TCRdb lists only in-frame clones, some missing. Of around 200,000 clones listed, roughly 89% are singletons. What was sequenced was peripheral blood. The receptors shown here come from a man between 60 and 75 years old who had recovered from COVID-19.

The gene calls are TRBV7-2 and TRBJ1-5, with 11 bases matching TRBD1. The CDR3 is 16 amino acids. V shed 4 bases and J 6 bases; nucleotides not matched to a gene: 8. In germline, CDR1 is SGHTA, CDR2 FQGNSA. CDR3 DNA: TGTGCCAGCAGCTCACTGGGGACAGGGGGGGGTCAGCCCCAGCATTTT. It specifies CASSSLGTGGGQPQHF.

This chain links TRBV6-5 with TRBJ1-1; 8 bases map to TRBD1. The germline V gene has CDR1 MNHEY and CDR2 SVGAGI. The CDR3 contains 14 residues. The V and J ends lost 5 bases and 5 bases, in that order; junction bases with no gene match: 7. Written as DNA, the CDR3 is TGTGCCAGCAGTACCTGGACAGGGAGAACTGAAGCTTTCTTT. Its protein is CASSTWTGRTEAFF.

The chain has TRBV7-9 and TRBJ1-6, with D unclear. Trimming removed 2 bases at V and 8 bases at J, with 10 bases between. The CDR3 covers 14 residues. The germline gives CDR1 SEHNR, CDR2 FQNEAQ (reference sequence). CDR3: CASSLFGSDSPLHF. In nucleotides, the CDR3 is TGTGCCAGCAGCTTATTTGGCAGCGATTCACCCCTCCACTTT.